This T cell receptor beta chain is from a study of T cells in Graves' hyperthyroidism and ophthalmopathy. This clonotype has ten or more counts. Germline V gives CDR1 SGHAT, CDR2 FQNNGV. The CDR3 covers 14 residues. V was cut by 0 bases and J by 0 bases, with 0 bases left in between. Amplified regions were TCR beta CDR3 sequences from RNA transcripts. The study used the HTBI primer set for a first-round RT-PCR of the TCR CDR3. TCRdb analysed the multiplex PCR reads with MiXCR anew, one entry per CDR3 protein. The repertoire includes about 560,000 distinct CDR3 sequences, around 16% of them detected once, and about 7% sits in the top ten.

The chain carries TRBV11-2 and TRBJ1-6, with D uncertain. The sequence was collected from a woman younger than 45 with Graves' hyperthyroidism. The source material was blood. The CDR3 DNA sequence: TGTGCCAGCAGCTTAGACTCCTATAATTCACCCCTCCACTTT. Residues: CASSLDSYNSPLHF.